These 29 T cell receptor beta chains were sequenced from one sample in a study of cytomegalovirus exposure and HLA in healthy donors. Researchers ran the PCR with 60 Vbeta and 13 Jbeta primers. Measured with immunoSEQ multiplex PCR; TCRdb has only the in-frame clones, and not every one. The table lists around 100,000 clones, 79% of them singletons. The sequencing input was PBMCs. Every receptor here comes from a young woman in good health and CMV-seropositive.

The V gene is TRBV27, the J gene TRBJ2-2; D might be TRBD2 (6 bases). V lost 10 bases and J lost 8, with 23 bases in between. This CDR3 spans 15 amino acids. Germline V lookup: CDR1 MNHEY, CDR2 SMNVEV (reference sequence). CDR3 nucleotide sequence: TGTGCCACGAGGCCGACCGGGAGACCGAAAGGGGAGCTGTTTTTT. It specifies CATRPTGRPKGELFF.

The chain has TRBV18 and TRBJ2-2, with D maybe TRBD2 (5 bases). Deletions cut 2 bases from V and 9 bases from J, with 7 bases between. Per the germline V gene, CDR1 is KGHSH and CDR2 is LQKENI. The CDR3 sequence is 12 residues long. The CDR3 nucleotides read TGTGCCAGCTCACCAGGAGGCCGGGAGCTGTTTTTT. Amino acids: CASSPGGRELFF.

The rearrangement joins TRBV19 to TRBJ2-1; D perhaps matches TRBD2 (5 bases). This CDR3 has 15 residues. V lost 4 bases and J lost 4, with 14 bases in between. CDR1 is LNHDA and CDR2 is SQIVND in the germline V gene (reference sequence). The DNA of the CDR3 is TGTGCCAGTAGTAGGGAGAGCATGCCTTACAATGAGCAGTTCTTC. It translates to CASSRESMPYNEQFF.

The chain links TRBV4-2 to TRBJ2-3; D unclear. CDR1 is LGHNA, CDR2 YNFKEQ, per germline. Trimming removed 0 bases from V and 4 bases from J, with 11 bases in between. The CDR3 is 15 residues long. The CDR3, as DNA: TGTGCCAGCAGCCAAGAAATATCGGAGCCAGATACGCAGTATTTT. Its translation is CASSQEISEPDTQYF.

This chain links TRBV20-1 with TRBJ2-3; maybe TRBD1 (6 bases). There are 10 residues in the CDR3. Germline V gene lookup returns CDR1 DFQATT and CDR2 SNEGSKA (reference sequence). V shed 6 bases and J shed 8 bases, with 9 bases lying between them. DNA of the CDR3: TGCAGTGCCACCAGGGGTACGCAGTATTTT. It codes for CSATRGTQYF.

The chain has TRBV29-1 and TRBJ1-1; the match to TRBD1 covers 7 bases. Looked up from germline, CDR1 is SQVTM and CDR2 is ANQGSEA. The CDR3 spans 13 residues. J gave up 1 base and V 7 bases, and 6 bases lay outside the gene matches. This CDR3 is CSAEGQTNTEAFF. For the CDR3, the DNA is TGCAGCGCCGAGGGACAGACGAACACTGAAGCTTTCTTT.

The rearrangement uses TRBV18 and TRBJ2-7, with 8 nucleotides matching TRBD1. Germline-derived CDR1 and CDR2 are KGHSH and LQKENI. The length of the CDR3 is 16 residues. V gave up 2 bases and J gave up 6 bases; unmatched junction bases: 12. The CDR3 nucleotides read TGTGCCAGCTCACCAGCTTCAGGGGGCGCCCTGGGCGAGCAGTACTTC. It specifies CASSPASGGALGEQYF.

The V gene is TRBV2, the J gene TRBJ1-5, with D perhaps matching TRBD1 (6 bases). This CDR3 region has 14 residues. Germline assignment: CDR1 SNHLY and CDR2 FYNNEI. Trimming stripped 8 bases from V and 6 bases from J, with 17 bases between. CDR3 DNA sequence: TGTGCCAGCGGGAAACAGGGTGCCCCTCAGCCCCAGCATTTT. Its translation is CASGKQGAPQPQHF. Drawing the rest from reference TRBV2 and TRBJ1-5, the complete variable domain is EPEVTQTPSHQVTQMGQEVILRCVPISNHLYFYWYRQILGQKVEFLVSFYNNEISEKSEIFDDQFSVERPDGSNFTLKIRSTKLEDSAMYFCASGKQGAPQPQHFGDGTRLSIL.

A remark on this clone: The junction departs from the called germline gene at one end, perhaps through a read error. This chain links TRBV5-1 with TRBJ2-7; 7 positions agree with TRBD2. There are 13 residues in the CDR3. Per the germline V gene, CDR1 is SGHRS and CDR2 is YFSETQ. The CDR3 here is CASSLAGISGSTF. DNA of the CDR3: TGCGCCAGCAGCTTGGCCGGTATTAGCGGGTCTACCTTC.

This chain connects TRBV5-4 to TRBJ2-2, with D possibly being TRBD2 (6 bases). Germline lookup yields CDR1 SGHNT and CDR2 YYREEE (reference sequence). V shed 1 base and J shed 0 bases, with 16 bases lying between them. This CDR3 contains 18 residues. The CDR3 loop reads CASSLSPSAAPNTGELFF. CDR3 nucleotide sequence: TGTGCCAGCAGCTTGTCCCCTAGCGCAGCACCGAACACCGGGGAGCTGTTTTTT. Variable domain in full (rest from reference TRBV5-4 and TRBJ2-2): ETGVTQSPTHLIKTRGQQVTLRCSSQSGHNTVSWYQQALGQGPQFIFQYYREEENGRGNFPPRFSGLQFPNYSSELNVNALELDDSALYLCASSLSPSAAPNTGELFFGEGSRLTVL.

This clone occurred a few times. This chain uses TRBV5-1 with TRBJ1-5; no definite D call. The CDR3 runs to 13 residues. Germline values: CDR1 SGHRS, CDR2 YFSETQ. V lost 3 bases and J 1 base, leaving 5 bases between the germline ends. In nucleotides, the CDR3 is TGCGCCAGCAGCTCAAGCAGCAATCAGCCCCAGCATTTT. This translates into CASSSSSNQPQHF. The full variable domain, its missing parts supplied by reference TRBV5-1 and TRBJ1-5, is KAGVTQTPRYLIKTRGQQVTLSCSPISGHRSVSWYQQTPGQGLQFLFEYFSETQRNKGNFPGRFSGRQFSNSRSEMNVSTLELGDSALYLCASSSSSNQPQHFGDGTRLSIL.

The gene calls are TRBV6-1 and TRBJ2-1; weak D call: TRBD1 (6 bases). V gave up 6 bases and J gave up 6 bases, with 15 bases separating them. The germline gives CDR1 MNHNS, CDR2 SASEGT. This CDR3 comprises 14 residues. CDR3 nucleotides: TGTGCCAGCAGCCCAACAGGGAGAGGCAATGAGCAGTTCTTC. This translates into CASSPTGRGNEQFF.

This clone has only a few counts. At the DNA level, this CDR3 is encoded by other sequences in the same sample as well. CDR3 DNA sequence: TGTGCCAGCTTTAGAGGGGGCGAAGACACTGAAGCTTTCTTT. Residues: CASFRGGEDTEAFF. The V call is TRBV7-9, the J call TRBJ1-1, with TRBD1 matching 7 bases. The germline gives CDR1 SEHNR, CDR2 FQNEAQ (reference sequence). The CDR3 loop spans 14 amino acids. Trimming cost V 8 bases and J 3 bases; bases outside gene matches: 9.

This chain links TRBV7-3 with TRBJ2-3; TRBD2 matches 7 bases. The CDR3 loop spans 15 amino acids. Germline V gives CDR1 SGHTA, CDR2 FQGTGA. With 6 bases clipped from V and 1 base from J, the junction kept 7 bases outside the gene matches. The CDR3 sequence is CASRRTSVGTDTQYF. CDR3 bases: TGTGCCAGCAGAAGAACTAGCGTAGGCACAGATACGCAGTATTTT.

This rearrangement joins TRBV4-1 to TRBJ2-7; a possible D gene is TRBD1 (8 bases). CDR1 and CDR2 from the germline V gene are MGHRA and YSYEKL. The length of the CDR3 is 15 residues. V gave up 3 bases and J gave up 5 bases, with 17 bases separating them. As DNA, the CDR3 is TGCGCCAGCAGCCATCTGCAGGGGGCGGGGGACGAGCAGTACTTC. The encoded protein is CASSHLQGAGDEQYF.

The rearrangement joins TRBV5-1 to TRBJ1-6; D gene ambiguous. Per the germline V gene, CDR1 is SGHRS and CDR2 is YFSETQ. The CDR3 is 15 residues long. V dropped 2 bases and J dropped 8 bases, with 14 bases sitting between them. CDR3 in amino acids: CASSLGPGGDSPLHF. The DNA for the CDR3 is TGCGCCAGCAGCTTAGGACCGGGAGGTGATTCACCCCTCCACTTT.

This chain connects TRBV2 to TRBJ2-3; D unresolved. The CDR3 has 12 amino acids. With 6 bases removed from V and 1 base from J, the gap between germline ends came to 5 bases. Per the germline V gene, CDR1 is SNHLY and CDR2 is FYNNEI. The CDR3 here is CASRTGTDTQYF. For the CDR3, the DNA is TGTGCCAGCAGAACGGGCACAGATACGCAGTATTTT.

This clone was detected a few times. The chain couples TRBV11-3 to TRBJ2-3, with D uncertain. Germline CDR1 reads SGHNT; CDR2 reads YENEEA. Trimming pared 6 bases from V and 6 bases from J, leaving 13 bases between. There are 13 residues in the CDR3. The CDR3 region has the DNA TGTGCCAGCAGTATTCCCCCCCTGGATACGCAGTATTTT. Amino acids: CASSIPPLDTQYF.

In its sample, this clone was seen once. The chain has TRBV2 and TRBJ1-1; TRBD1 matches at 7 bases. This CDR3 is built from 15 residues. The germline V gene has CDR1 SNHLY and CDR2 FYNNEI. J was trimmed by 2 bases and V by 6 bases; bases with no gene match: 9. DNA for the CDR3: TGTGCCAGCAGGGGACAGATCGCCCCTAACACTGAAGCTTTCTTT. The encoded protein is CASRGQIAPNTEAFF.

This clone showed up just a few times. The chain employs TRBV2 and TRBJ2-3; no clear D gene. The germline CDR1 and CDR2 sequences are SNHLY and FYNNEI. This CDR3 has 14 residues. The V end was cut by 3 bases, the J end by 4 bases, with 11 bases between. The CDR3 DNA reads TGTGCCAGCAGTGACGCCAGCCGGGCAGATACGCAGTATTTT. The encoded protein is CASSDASRADTQYF. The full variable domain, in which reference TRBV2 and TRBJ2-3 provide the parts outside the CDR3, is EPEVTQTPSHQVTQMGQEVILRCVPISNHLYFYWYRQILGQKVEFLVSFYNNEISEKSEIFDDQFSVERPDGSNFTLKIRSTKLEDSAMYFCASSDASRADTQYFGPGTRLTVL.

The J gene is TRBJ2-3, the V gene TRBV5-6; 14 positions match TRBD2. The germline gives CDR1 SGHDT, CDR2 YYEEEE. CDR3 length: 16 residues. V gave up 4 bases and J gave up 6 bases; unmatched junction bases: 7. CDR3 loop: CASSLGTSGSGDTQYF. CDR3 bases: TGTGCCAGCAGCCTAGGGACTAGCGGGAGCGGGGATACGCAGTATTTT.

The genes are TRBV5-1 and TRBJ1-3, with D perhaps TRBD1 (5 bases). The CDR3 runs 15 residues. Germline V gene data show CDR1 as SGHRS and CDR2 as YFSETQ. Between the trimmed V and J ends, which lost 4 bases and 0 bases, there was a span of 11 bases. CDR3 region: CASSIDGGSGNTIYF. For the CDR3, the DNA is TGCGCCAGCAGCATCGACGGGGGCTCTGGAAACACCATATATTTT. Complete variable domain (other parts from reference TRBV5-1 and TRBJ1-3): KAGVTQTPRYLIKTRGQQVTLSCSPISGHRSVSWYQQTPGQGLQFLFEYFSETQRNKGNFPGRFSGRQFSNSRSEMNVSTLELGDSALYLCASSIDGGSGNTIYFGEGSWLTVV.

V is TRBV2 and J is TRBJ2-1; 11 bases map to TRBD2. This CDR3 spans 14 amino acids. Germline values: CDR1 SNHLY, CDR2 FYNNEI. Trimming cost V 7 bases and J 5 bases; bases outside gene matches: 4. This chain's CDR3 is CASIPGLADNEQFF. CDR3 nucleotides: TGTGCCAGCATTCCGGGACTAGCGGACAATGAGCAGTTCTTC. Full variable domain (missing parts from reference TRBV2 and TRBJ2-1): EPEVTQTPSHQVTQMGQEVILRCVPISNHLYFYWYRQILGQKVEFLVSFYNNEISEKSEIFDDQFSVERPDGSNFTLKIRSTKLEDSAMYFCASIPGLADNEQFFGPGTRLTVL.

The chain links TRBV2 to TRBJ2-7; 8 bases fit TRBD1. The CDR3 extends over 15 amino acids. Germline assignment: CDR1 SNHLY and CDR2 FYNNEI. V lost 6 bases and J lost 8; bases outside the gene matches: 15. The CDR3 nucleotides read TGTGCCAGCAGCATCGGGAACAGGGGGTCCGGCAAGCAGTACTTC. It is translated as CASSIGNRGSGKQYF.

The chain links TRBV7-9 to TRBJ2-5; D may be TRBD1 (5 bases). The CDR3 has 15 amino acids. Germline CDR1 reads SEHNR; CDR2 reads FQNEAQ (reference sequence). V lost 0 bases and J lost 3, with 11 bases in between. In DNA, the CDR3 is TGTGCCAGCAGCTTAGCGGGCAGGGTAGAAGAGACCCAGTACTTC. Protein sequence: CASSLAGRVEETQYF.

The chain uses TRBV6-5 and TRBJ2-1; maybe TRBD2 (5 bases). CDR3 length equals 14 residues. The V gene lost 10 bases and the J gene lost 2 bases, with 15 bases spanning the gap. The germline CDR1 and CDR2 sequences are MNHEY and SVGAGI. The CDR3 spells CATSRGGTYNEQFF. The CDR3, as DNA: TGTGCCACAAGTAGAGGAGGAACCTACAATGAGCAGTTCTTC.

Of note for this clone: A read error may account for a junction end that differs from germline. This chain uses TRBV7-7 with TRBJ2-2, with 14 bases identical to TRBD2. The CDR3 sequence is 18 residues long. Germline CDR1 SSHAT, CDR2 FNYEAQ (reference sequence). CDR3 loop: CASTPGLAGGGRTGELFF. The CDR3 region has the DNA TGTGCTAGCACTCCCGGACTAGCGGGAGGAGGAAGGACCGGGGAGCTGTTTTTT.

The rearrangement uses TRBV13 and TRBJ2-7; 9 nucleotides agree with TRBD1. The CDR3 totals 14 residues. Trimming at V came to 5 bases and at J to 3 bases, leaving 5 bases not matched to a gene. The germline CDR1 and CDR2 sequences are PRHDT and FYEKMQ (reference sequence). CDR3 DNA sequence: TGTGCCAGCAGCCTCCGGGACAGGGACTACGAGCAGTACTTC. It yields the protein CASSLRDRDYEQYF.

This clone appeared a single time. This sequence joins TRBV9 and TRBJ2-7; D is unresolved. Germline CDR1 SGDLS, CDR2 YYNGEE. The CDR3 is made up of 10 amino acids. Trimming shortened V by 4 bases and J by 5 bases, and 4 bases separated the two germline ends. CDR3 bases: TGTGCCAGCAGCCCCAACGAGCAGTACTTC. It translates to CASSPNEQYF.